This TCR beta chain came from a study of blood T cell repertoires in COVID-19. Sequencing used immunoSEQ multiplex PCR; TCRdb keeps in-frame clones, though not all of them. The data contain 320,000 or so clones, about 90% of them singletons. This clone was picked up one time. CDR3 length: 15 residues. CDR1 is SGHDT and CDR2 is YYEEEE in the germline V gene. Trimming cost V 3 bases and J 2 bases, with 14 bases left between them. Enrollees, about 18 to 95 years old, lived in 20 to 25 US areas. Self-reported history from a screening survey and questionnaire set each donor's cohort. What was sequenced was PBMCs or T cells enriched from blood (not recorded which). The V gene is TRBV5-6, the J gene TRBJ1-2; possibly TRBD1 for D (5 bases). The receptor was derived from a woman under 40 who had recovered from COVID-19. In nucleotides, the CDR3 is TGTGCCAGCAGCTCCCCGACAGAATCAAACTATGGCTACACCTTC. Its translation is CASSSPTESNYGYTF.